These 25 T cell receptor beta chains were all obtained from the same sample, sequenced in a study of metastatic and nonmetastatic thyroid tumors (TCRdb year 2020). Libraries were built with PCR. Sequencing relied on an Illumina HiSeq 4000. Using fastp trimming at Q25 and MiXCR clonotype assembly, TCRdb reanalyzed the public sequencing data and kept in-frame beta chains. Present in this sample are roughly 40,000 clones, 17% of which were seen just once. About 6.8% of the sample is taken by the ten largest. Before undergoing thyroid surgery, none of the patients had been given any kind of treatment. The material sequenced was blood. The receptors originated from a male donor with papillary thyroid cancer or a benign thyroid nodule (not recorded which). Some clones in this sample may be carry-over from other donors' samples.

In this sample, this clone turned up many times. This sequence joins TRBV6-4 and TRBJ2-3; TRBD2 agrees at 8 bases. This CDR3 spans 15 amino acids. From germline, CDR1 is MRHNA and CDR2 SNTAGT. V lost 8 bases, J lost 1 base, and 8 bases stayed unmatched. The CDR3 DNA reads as TGTGCCAGCGCAAAACTAGCGGCCGGCACAGATACGCAGTATTTT. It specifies CASAKLAAGTDTQYF.

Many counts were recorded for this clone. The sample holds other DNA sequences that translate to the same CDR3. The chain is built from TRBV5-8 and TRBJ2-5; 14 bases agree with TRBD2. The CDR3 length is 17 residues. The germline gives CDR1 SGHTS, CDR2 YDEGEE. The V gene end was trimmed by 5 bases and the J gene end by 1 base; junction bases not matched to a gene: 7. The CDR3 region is CASSSTSGGAFQETQYF. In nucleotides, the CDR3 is TGTGCCAGCAGTTCGACTAGCGGGGGGGCCTTCCAAGAGACCCAGTACTTC.

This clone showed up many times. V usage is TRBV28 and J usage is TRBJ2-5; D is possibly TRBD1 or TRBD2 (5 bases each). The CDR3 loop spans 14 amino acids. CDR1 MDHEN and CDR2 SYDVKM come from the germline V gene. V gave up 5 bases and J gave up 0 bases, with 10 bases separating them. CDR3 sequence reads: CASSLWGNQETQYF. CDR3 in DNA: TGTGCCAGCAGTCTCTGGGGGAACCAAGAGACCCAGTACTTC.

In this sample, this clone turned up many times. CDR3 DNA: TGTGCCAGCAGCTTGACTACACAAGAGACCCAGTACTTC. It encodes CASSLTTQETQYF. The rearrangement uses TRBV5-5 and TRBJ2-5; D unclear. The CDR3 totals 13 residues. V shed 1 base and J shed 2 bases, with 6 bases lying between them. Germline V gene sequence: CDR1 SGHKS, CDR2 YYEKEE (reference sequence).

The CDR3 DNA sequence: TGCGCCAGCAGCTTCCGGGACAGGGACGCAGATACGCAGTATTTT. This encodes CASSFRDRDADTQYF. The chain carries TRBV5-1 and TRBJ2-3; TRBD1 matches at 9 bases. From germline, CDR1 is SGHRS and CDR2 YFSETQ. The CDR3 length is 15 residues. The trim removed 2 bases at V and 4 bases at J, leaving 5 bases unmatched.

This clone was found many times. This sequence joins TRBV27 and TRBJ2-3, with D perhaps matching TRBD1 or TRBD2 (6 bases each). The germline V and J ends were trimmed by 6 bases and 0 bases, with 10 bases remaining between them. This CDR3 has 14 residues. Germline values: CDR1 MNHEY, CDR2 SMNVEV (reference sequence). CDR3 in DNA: TGTGCCAGCAGAGGGGGACTGAGCACAGATACGCAGTATTTT. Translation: CASRGGLSTDTQYF.

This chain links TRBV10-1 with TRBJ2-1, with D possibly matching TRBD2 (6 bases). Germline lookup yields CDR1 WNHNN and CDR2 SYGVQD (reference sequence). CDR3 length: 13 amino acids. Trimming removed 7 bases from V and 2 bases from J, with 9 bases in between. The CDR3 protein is CASIRGTYNEQFF. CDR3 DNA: TGCGCCAGCATCCGGGGGACCTACAATGAGCAGTTCTTC.

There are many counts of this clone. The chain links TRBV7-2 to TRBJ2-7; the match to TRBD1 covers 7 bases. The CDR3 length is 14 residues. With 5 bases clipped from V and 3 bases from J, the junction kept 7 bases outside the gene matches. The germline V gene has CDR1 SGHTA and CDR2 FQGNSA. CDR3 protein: CASSLQGPLYEQYF. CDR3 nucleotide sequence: TGTGCCAGCAGCCTACAGGGGCCCCTCTACGAGCAGTACTTC.

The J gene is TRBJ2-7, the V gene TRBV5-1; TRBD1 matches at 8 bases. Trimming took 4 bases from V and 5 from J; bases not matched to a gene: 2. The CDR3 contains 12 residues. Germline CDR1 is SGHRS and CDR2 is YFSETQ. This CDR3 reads CASSLQGDEQYF. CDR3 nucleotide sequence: TGCGCCAGCAGCCTACAGGGGGACGAGCAGTACTTC.

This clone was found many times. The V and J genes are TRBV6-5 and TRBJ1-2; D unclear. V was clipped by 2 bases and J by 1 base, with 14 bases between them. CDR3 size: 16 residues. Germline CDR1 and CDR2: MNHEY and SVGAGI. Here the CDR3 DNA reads TGTGCCAGCAGTTACCCGGCCCCCGATCGTAACTATGGCTACACCTTC. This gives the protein CASSYPAPDRNYGYTF.

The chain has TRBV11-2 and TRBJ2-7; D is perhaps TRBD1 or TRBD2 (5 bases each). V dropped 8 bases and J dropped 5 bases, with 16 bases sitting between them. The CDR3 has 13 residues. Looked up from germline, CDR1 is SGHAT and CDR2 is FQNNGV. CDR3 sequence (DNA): TGTGCCAGCCGCAAATCGGGGCGTGACGAGCAGTACTTC. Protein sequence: CASRKSGRDEQYF.

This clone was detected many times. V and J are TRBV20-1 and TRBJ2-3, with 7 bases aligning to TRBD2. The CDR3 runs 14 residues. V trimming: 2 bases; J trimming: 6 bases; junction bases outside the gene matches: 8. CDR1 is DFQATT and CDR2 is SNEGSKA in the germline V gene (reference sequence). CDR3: CSARPLGRGDTQYF. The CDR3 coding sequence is TGCAGTGCTAGACCTCTTGGGCGGGGGGATACGCAGTATTTT.

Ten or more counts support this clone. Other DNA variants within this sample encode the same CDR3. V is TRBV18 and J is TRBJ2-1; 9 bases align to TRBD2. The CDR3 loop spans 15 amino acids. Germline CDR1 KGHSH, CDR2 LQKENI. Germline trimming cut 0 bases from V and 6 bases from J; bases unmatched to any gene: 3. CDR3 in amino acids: CASSPPSGSRNEQFF. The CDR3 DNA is TGTGCCAGCTCACCACCTAGCGGGAGTCGCAATGAGCAGTTCTTC. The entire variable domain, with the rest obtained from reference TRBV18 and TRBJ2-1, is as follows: NAGVMQNPRHLVRRRGQEARLRCSPMKGHSHVYWYRQLPEEGLKFMVYLQKENIIDESGMPKERFSAEFPKEGPSILRIQQVVRGDSAAYFCASSPPSGSRNEQFFGPGTRLTVL.

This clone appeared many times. The CDR3 spells CASSHPLRGSPLHF. The CDR3 DNA is TGCGCCAGCAGCCATCCTCTCCGTGGCTCACCCCTCCACTTT. The chain recombines TRBV4-1 with TRBJ1-6; D not certain. The CDR3 covers 14 residues. Germline V gives CDR1 MGHRA, CDR2 YSYEKL. V was pared by 3 bases and J by 10 bases, with 13 bases between.

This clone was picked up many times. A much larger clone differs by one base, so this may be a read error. In nucleotides, the CDR3 is TGCGCCGGCAGCTGGGACAGCCATCAGCCCCAGCATTTT. Its protein product is CAGSWDSHQPQHF. This rearrangement joins TRBV5-1 to TRBJ1-5, with 7 bases that match TRBD1. CDR1 and CDR2 (germline): SGHRS, YFSETQ. The CDR3 has 13 residues.

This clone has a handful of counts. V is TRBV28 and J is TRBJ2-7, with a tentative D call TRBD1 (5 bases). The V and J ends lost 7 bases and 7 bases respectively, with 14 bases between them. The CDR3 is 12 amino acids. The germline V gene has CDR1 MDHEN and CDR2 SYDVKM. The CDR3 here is CASNRQCWEQYF. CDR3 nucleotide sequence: TGTGCCAGCAACAGACAGTGTTGGGAGCAGTACTTC.

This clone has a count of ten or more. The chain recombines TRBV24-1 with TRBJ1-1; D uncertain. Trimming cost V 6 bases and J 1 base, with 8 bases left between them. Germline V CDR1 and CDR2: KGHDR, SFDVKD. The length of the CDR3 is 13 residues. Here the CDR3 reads CATSLAGNTEAFF. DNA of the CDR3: TGTGCCACCAGTTTAGCGGGGAACACTGAAGCTTTCTTT.

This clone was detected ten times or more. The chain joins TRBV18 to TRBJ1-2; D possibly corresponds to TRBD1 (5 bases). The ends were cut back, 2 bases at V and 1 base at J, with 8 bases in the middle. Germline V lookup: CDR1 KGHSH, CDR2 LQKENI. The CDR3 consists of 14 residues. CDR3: CASSPGDVNYGYTF. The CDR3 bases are TGTGCCAGCTCACCAGGGGACGTTAACTATGGCTACACCTTC.

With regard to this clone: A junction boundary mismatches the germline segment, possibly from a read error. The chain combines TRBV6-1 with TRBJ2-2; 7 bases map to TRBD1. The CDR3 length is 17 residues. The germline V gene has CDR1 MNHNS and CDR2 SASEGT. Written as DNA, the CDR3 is TGTGTCAGCAGAGGGGACAGAGCAGCGTGGGTCACCGGGGAGCTGTTTTTT. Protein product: CVSRGDRAAWVTGELFF.

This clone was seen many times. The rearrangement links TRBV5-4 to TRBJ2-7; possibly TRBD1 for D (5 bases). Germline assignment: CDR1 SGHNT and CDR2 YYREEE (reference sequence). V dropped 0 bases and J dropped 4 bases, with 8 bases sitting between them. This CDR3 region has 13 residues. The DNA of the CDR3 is TGTGCCAGCAGCTTGGTGGACACGTACGAGCAGTACTTC. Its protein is CASSLVDTYEQYF.

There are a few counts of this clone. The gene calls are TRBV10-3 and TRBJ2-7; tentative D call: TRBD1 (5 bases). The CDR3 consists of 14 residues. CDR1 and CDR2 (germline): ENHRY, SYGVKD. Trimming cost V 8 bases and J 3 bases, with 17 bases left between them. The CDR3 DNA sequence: TGTGCCATCCGGCGAGTACAGGTGTACTACGAGCAGTACTTC. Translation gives CAIRRVQVYYEQYF.

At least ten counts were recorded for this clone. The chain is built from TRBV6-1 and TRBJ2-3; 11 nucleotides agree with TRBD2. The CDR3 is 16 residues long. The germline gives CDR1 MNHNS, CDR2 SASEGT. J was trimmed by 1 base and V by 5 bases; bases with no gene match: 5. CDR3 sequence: CASSTSSGGRTDTQYF. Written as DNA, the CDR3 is TGTGCCAGCAGTACCTCTAGCGGGGGGCGCACAGATACGCAGTATTTT.

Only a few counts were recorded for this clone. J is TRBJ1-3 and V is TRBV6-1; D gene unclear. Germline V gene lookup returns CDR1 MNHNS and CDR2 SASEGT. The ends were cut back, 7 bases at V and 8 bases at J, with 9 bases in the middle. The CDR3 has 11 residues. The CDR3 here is CASMVMDTIYF. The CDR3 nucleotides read TGTGCCAGCATGGTAATGGACACCATATATTTT.

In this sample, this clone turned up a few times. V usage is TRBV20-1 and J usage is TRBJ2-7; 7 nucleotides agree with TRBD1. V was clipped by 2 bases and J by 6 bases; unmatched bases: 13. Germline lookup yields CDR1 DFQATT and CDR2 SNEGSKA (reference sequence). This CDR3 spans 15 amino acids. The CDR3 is CSARPVQGFISEQYF. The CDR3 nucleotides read TGCAGTGCTAGACCCGTACAGGGGTTCATCTCCGAGCAGTACTTC.

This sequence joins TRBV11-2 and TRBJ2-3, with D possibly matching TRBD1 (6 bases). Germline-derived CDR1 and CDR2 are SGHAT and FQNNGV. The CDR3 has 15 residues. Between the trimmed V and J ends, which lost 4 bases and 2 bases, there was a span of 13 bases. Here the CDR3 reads CASSSGVVHTDTQYF. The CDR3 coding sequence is TGTGCCAGCAGCTCAGGGGTAGTGCACACAGATACGCAGTATTTT.